Sequencing of this T cell receptor beta chain was carried out in a study of blood T cell repertoires in COVID-19. Among Cohort 3 donors, those recovered had two negative PCRs, clearance, or symptom resolution. In the original analysis: Cell counts per sample came from amplifying reference gene primers. Sequenced by immunoSEQ multiplex PCR; TCRdb stores in-frame clones only, minus some. That table furnishes V, J and clone size, whereas the DNA furnished D and trimming. This table holds more than 85,000 clones, 65% to 90% found once. Sequencing used PBMCs or T cells enriched from blood (not recorded which). This TCR was recovered from a woman in her fifties or sixties who had recovered from COVID-19.

Here the CDR3 DNA reads TGTGCCAGCAGCCGGGGACTAGCGGGAGAATCCGGGGAGCTGTTTTTT. Translated, it gives CASSRGLAGESGELFF. The chain recombines TRBV5-4 with TRBJ2-2; 14 bases agree with TRBD2. The CDR3 has 16 amino acids. Germline CDR1 is SGHNT and CDR2 is YYREEE (reference sequence). V shed 4 bases and J 6 bases; nucleotides not matched to a gene: 5.